The 20 T cell receptor beta chains below were found in one sample sequenced in a study of cytomegalovirus exposure and HLA in healthy donors. Primers: 60 Vbeta forward and 13 Jbeta reverse. Libraries were prepared by immunoSEQ multiplex PCR; TCRdb keeps only in-frame clonotypes and omits some of them. Of some 120,000 clones in the sample, 60% to 85% were seen once. Source material: PBMCs. The source of these receptors is a human donor in good health.

The chain combines TRBV11-2 with TRBJ2-1; 10 positions match TRBD2. CDR1 is SGHAT, CDR2 FQNNGV, per germline. The trim removed 5 bases at V and 8 bases at J, leaving 6 bases unmatched. The CDR3 is made up of 14 amino acids. The CDR3 is CASSRERGGHEQFF. Here the CDR3 DNA reads TGTGCCAGCAGCAGAGAGCGGGGGGGCCATGAGCAGTTCTTC. Based on the CDR3 plus reference TRBV11-2 and TRBJ2-1, the full variable domain is EAGVAQSPRYKIIEKRQSVAFWCNPISGHATLYWYQQILGQGPKLLIQFQNNGVVDDSQLPKDRFSAERLKGVDSTLKIQPAKLEDSAVYLCASSRERGGHEQFFGPGTRLTVL.

This clone has only one observation. This chain uses TRBV9 with TRBJ1-1, with TRBD1 matching 8 bases. The CDR3 is 15 amino acids. Losses at the gene ends were 1 base for V and 2 bases for J; bases not matched to a gene: 4. CDR1 and CDR2 (germline): SGDLS, YYNGEE. The CDR3 sequence is CASSVLQGANTEAFF. The CDR3 nucleotides are TGTGCCAGCAGCGTACTCCAGGGGGCTAACACTGAAGCTTTCTTT. Full variable domain (outside the CDR3, taken from reference TRBV9 and TRBJ1-1): DSGVTQTPKHLITATGQRVTLRCSPRSGDLSVYWYQQSLDQGLQFLIQYYNGEERAKGNILERFSAQQFPDLHSELNLSSLELGDSALYFCASSVLQGANTEAFFGQGTRLTVV.

This chain connects TRBV6-6 to TRBJ1-5; D is unresolved. This CDR3 has 12 amino acids. Germline values: CDR1 MNHNY, CDR2 SVGAGI (reference sequence). Trimming removed 1 base at V and 7 bases at J, with 5 bases between. CDR3 DNA: TGTGCCAGCAGTTACTTACGGCAGCCCCAGCATTTT. It yields the protein CASSYLRQPQHF.

The rearrangement links TRBV27 to TRBJ2-7; 9 nucleotides agree with TRBD1. Germline V CDR1 and CDR2: MNHEY, SMNVEV (reference sequence). This CDR3 spans 16 amino acids. J was trimmed by 5 bases and V by 8 bases; bases with no gene match: 16. The CDR3 DNA is TGTGCCAGCCGAGATTTGGGGACAGGGATTTTCCACGAGCAGTACTTC. Amino acids: CASRDLGTGIFHEQYF.

This chain links TRBV6-1 with TRBJ2-7, with 10 nucleotides matching TRBD2. Germline assignment: CDR1 MNHNS and CDR2 SASEGT. The CDR3 totals 15 residues. With 6 bases clipped from V and 2 bases from J, the junction kept 7 bases outside the gene matches. The CDR3 DNA reads as TGTGCCAGCAGGTACCTAGCGGGGGTCCCCTACGAGCAGTACTTC. It codes for CASRYLAGVPYEQYF.

The gene calls are TRBV7-9 and TRBJ2-2; D might be TRBD2 (6 bases). The CDR3 spans 15 residues. CDR1 is SEHNR and CDR2 is FQNEAQ in the germline V gene (reference sequence). V lost 3 bases, J lost 6 bases, and 14 bases lay in between. The CDR3 loop reads CASSFGGVMAGELFF. CDR3 in DNA: TGTGCCAGCAGCTTCGGGGGTGTGATGGCCGGGGAGCTGTTTTTT.

The rearrangement uses TRBV28 and TRBJ2-3, with D perhaps matching TRBD1 (7 bases). V lost 2 bases and J lost 0, with 18 bases in between. The CDR3 runs to 18 residues. CDR1 MDHEN and CDR2 SYDVKM come from the germline V gene. This chain's CDR3 is CASSLSLWTGGSTDTQYF. CDR3 sequence (DNA): TGTGCCAGCAGTTTAAGCCTCTGGACAGGAGGGAGCACAGATACGCAGTATTTT.

This clone occurred a few times. V is TRBV5-6 and J is TRBJ1-4; D remains ambiguous. Germline CDR1 SGHDT, CDR2 YYEEEE. V was trimmed by 1 base and J by 4 bases, leaving 14 bases between them. The CDR3 is made up of 16 amino acids. The CDR3 sequence is CASSLTVQPFNEKLFF. The CDR3 DNA reads as TGTGCCAGCAGCTTGACCGTACAGCCTTTTAATGAAAAACTGTTTTTT.

This clone was found once. This chain uses TRBV7-9 with TRBJ1-2, with 12 bases identical to TRBD1. The length of the CDR3 is 15 residues. CDR1 and CDR2 from the germline V gene are SEHNR and FQNEAQ (reference sequence). V was clipped by 6 bases and J by 8 bases; unmatched bases: 10. CDR3 sequence: CASREGTGGLRGYTF. As DNA, the CDR3 is TGTGCCAGCAGAGAAGGGACAGGGGGCTTAAGGGGCTACACCTTC.

The chain combines TRBV28 with TRBJ1-2, with 7 bases aligning to TRBD1. The CDR3 spans 13 residues. The germline gives CDR1 MDHEN, CDR2 SYDVKM. V was pared by 6 bases and J by 8 bases, with 9 bases of the junction left unmatched. In DNA form, the CDR3 reads TGTGCCAGCAGGACAGGGAGCGGGGGGGGCTACACCTTC. As protein: CASRTGSGGGYTF.

This chain links TRBV5-8 with TRBJ2-7; 9 bases match TRBD2. The CDR3 spans 14 residues. V trimming: 3 bases; J trimming: 4 bases; junction bases outside the gene matches: 5. Per germline, CDR1 SGHTS and CDR2 YDEGEE. The DNA for the CDR3 is TGTGCCAGCAGCTGGGGGGCGGGGGGGTACGAGCAGTACTTC. This encodes CASSWGAGGYEQYF. Based on the CDR3 plus reference TRBV5-8 and TRBJ2-7, the full variable domain is EAGVTQSPTHLIKTRGQQATLRCSPISGHTSVYWYQQALGLGLQFLLWYDEGEERNRGNFPPRFSGRQFPNYSSELNVNALELEDSALYLCASSWGAGGYEQYFGPGTRLTVT.

This chain connects TRBV19 to TRBJ1-4; 7 bases fit TRBD1. The J segment lost 8 bases and the V segment lost 4 bases, leaving 13 bases of the junction unmatched. The CDR3 has 16 residues. Germline V gene data show CDR1 as LNHDA and CDR2 as SQIVND (reference sequence). The CDR3 region has the DNA TGTGCCAGTAGTAAGCCCCGCGGGACAGAAATCGAAAAACTGTTTTTT. This encodes CASSKPRGTEIEKLFF.

The rearrangement uses TRBV27 and TRBJ2-5, with D possibly TRBD2 on 5 matching bases. Germline CDR1 and CDR2: MNHEY and SMNVEV (reference sequence). Deletions cut 3 bases from V and 4 bases from J, with 12 bases between. This CDR3 is built from 14 residues. CDR3 DNA: TGTGCCAGCAGTTTGGACGGACTGACAGAGACCCAGTACTTC. Protein sequence: CASSLDGLTETQYF.

This clone was seen a single time. The genes are TRBV19 and TRBJ1-5; 10 positions agree with TRBD1. CDR1 LNHDA and CDR2 SQIVND come from the germline V gene (reference sequence). The CDR3 length is 18 residues. J gave up 0 bases and V 8 bases, and 13 bases lay outside the gene matches. The CDR3 DNA reads TGTGCCAGTGGAAGAACCGGGACAGGGGCCTATAGCAATCAGCCCCAGCATTTT. Protein: CASGRTGTGAYSNQPQHF.

V gene TRBV7-2 combines with J gene TRBJ2-7, with 10 bases lining up with TRBD1. Germline V CDR1 and CDR2: SGHTA, FQGNSA. The CDR3 contains 15 residues. J gave up 3 bases and V 5 bases, and 7 bases lay outside the gene matches. In DNA, the CDR3 is TGTGCCAGCAGCAATGACAGGGGGCCCCTCTACGAGCAGTACTTC. It specifies CASSNDRGPLYEQYF.

The J gene is TRBJ2-7, the V gene TRBV6-1, with 9 bases matching TRBD1. The CDR3 runs to 19 residues. V lost 1 base to trimming and J lost 4 bases; unmatched junction nucleotides: 17. Germline-derived CDR1 and CDR2 are MNHNS and SASEGT. CDR3 region: CASSEGLQGAILLPYEQYF. The CDR3, as DNA: TGTGCCAGCAGTGAAGGCTTACAGGGGGCTATCCTACTACCTTACGAGCAGTACTTC.

The J gene is TRBJ1-4, the V gene TRBV10-3; D is ambiguous. The germline CDR1 and CDR2 sequences are ENHRY and SYGVKD. The CDR3 loop spans 14 amino acids. Trimming removed 6 bases from V and 0 bases from J, with 8 bases in between. CDR3 sequence: CAIRRDATNEKLFF. CDR3 bases: TGTGCCATCAGGAGGGATGCAACTAATGAAAAACTGTTTTTT.

This chain connects TRBV29-1 to TRBJ2-2; 13 nucleotides agree with TRBD2. The germline gives CDR1 SQVTM, CDR2 ANQGSEA. Trimming removed 2 bases from V and 6 bases from J; junction bases left unmatched: 3. The CDR3 runs 15 residues. CDR3 sequence: CSVEMGLAGPGELFF. The DNA of the CDR3 is TGCAGCGTTGAAATGGGACTAGCGGGACCCGGGGAGCTGTTTTTT.

V usage is TRBV19 and J usage is TRBJ2-7; 9 bases are shared with TRBD1. This CDR3 has 16 residues. In germline, CDR1 is LNHDA, CDR2 SQIVND (reference sequence). J gave up 7 bases and V 3 bases, and 13 bases lay outside the gene matches. CDR3 bases: TGTGCCAGTAGTATCGACAATCCGGGACAGGGTGGAGAGCAGTACTTC. Translating gives CASSIDNPGQGGEQYF.

The genes are TRBV5-1 and TRBJ1-5, with TRBD1 matching over 7 bases. The CDR3 totals 15 residues. Germline values: CDR1 SGHRS, CDR2 YFSETQ. V shed 5 bases, J shed 1 base, and the junction held 6 bases outside the gene matches. The CDR3 protein is CASSQGVGSNQPQHF. CDR3 DNA sequence: TGCGCCAGCAGTCAGGGGGTCGGCAGCAATCAGCCCCAGCATTTT.